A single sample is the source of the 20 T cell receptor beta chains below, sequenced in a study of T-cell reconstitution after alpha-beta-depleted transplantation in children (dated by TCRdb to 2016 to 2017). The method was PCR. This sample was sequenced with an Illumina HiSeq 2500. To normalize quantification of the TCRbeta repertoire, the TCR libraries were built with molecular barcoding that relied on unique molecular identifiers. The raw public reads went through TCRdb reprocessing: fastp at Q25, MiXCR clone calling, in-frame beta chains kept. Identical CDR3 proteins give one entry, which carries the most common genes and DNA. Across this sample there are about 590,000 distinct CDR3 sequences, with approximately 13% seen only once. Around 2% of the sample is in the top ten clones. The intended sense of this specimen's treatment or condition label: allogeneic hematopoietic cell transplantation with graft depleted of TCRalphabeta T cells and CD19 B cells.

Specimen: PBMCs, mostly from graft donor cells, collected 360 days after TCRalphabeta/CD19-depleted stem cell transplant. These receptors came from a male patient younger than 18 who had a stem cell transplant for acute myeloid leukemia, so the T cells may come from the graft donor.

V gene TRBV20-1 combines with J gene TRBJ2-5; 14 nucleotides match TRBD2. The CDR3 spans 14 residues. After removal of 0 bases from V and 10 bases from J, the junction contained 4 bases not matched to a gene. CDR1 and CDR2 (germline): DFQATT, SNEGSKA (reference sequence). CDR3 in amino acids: CSAREGLAGADQYF. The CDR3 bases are TGCAGTGCTAGAGAGGGACTAGCGGGAGCGGACCAGTACTTC.

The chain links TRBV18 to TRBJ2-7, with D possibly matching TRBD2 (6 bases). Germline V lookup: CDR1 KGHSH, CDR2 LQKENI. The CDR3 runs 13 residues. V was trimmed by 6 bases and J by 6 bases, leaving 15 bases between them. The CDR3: CASSPGLMGEQYF. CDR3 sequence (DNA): TGTGCCAGCTCGCCGGGACTGATGGGCGAGCAGTACTTC.

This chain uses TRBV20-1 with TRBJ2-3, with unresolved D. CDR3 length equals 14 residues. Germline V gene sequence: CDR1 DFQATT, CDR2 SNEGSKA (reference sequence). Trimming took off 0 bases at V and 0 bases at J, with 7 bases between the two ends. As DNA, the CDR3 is TGCAGTGCTAGAGAGATTACTAGCACAGATACGCAGTATTTT. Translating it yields CSAREITSTDTQYF.

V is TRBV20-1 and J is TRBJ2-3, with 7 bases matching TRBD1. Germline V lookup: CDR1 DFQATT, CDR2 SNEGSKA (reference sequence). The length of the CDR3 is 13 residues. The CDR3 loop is CTNRGLVADTQYF. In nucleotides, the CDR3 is TGCACCAACAGGGGCCTTGTTGCAGATACGCAGTATTTT.

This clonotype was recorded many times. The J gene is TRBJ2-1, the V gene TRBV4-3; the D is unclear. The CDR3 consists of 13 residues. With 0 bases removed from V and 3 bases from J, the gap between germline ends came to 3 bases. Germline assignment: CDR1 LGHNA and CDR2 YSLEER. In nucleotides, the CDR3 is TGCGCCAGCAGCCAAGAGCTCTACAATGAGCAGTTCTTC. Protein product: CASSQELYNEQFF.

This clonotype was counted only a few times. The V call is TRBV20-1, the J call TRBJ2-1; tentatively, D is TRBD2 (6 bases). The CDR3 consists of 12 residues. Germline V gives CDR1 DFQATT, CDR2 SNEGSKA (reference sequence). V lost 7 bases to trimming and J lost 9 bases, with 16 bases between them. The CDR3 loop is CSVGDSMGEQFF. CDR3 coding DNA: TGCAGTGTGGGGGACTCTATGGGTGAGCAGTTCTTC.

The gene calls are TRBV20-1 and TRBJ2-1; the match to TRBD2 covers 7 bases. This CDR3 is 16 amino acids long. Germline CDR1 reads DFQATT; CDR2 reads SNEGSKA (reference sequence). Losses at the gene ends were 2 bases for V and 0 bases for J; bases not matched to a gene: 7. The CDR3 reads CSARFLGGVSYNEQFF. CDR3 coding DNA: TGCAGTGCTAGATTCCTGGGGGGGGTCTCCTACAATGAGCAGTTCTTC.

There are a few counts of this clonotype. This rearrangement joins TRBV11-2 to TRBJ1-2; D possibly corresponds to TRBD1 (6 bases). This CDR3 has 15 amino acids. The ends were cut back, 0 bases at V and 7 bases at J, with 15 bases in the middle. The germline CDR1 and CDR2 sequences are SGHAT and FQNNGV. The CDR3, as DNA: TGTGCCAGCAGCTTAGAACGGGGGGCATTGGGTGGCTACACCTTC. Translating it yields CASSLERGALGGYTF.

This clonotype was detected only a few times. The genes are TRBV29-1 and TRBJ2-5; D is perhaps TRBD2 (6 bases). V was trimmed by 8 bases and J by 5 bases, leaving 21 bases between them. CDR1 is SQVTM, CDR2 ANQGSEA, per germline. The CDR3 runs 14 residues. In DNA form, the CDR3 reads TGCAGCTCGACGACGCCCGGAGGAGGGGAGACCCAGTACTTC. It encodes CSSTTPGGGETQYF.

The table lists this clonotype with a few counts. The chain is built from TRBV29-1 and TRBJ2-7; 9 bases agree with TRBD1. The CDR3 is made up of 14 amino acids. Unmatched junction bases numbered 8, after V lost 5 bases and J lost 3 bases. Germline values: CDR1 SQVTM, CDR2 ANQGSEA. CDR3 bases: TGCAGCGTTTATTCCGGGACAGGGAACTACGAGCAGTACTTC. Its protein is CSVYSGTGNYEQYF.

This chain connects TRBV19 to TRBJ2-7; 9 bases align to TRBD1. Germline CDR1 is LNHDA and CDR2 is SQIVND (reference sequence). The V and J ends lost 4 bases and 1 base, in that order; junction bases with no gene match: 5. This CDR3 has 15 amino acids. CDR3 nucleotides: TGTGCCAGTAGTAGAGGACAGGGGTGGTCCTACGAGCAGTACTTC. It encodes CASSRGQGWSYEQYF. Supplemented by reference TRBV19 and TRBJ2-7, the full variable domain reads DGGITQSPKYLFRKEGQNVTLSCEQNLNHDAMYWYRQDPGQGLRLIYYSQIVNDFQKGDIAEGYSVSREKKESFPLTVTSAQKNPTAFYLCASSRGQGWSYEQYFGPGTRLTVT.

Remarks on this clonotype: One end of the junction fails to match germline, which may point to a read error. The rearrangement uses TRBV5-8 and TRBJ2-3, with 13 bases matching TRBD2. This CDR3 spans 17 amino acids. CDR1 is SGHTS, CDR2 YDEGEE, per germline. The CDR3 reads CASSTGLAGSSTYTQYF. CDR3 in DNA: TGTGCCAGCAGCACGGGACTAGCGGGGAGTAGCACATATACGCAGTATTTT. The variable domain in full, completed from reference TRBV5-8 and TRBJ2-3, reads EAGVTQSPTHLIKTRGQQATLRCSPISGHTSVYWYQQALGLGLQFLLWYDEGEERNRGNFPPRFSGRQFPNYSSELNVNALELEDSALYLCASSTGLAGSSTYTQYFGPGTRLTVL.

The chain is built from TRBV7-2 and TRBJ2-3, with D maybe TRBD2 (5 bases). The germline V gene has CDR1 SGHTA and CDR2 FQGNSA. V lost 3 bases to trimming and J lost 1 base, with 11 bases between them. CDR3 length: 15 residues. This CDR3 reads CASSFPPAGTDTQYF. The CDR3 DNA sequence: TGTGCCAGCAGCTTCCCCCCAGCGGGCACAGATACGCAGTATTTT.

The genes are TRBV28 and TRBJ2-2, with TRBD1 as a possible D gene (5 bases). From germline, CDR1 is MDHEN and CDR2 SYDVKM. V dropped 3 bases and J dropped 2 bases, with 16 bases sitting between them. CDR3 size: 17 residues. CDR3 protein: CASSFRLGELNTGELFF. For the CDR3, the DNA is TGTGCCAGCAGTTTTCGCTTAGGGGAATTAAACACCGGGGAGCTGTTTTTT. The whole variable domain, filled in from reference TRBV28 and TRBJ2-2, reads DVKVTQSSRYLVKRTGEKVFLECVQDMDHENMFWYRQDPGLGLRLIYFSYDVKMKEKGDIPEGYSVSREKKERFSLILESASTNQTSMYLCASSFRLGELNTGELFFGEGSRLTVL.

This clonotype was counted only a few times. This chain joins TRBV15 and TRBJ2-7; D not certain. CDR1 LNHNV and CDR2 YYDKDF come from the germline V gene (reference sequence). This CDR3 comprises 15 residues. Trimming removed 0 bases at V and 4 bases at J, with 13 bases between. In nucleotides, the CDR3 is TGTGCCACCAGCAGAGATTCAGATATATTTTACGAGCAGTACTTC. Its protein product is CATSRDSDIFYEQYF. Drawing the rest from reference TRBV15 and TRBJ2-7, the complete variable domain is DAMVIQNPRYQVTQFGKPVTLSCSQTLNHNVMYWYQQKSSQAPKLLFHYYDKDFNNEADTPDNFQSRRPNTSFCFLDIRSPGLGDTAMYLCATSRDSDIFYEQYFGPGTRLTVT.

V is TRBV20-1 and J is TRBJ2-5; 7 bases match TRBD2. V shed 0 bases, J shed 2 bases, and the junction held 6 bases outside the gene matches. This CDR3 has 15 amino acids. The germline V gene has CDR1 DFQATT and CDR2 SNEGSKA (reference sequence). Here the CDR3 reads CSARDTGLHQETQYF. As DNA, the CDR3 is TGCAGTGCTAGAGACACGGGACTACATCAAGAGACCCAGTACTTC.

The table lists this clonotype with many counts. CDR3 amino acids: CASSQVRVGYNEQFF. The CDR3 DNA sequence: TGTGCCAGCAGCCAAGTCAGGGTGGGGTACAATGAGCAGTTCTTC. This rearrangement joins TRBV14 to TRBJ2-1, with D possibly being TRBD1 (5 bases). Trimming pared 1 base from V and 4 bases from J, leaving 11 bases between. CDR1 SGHDN and CDR2 FVKESK come from the germline V gene. The CDR3 runs 15 residues.

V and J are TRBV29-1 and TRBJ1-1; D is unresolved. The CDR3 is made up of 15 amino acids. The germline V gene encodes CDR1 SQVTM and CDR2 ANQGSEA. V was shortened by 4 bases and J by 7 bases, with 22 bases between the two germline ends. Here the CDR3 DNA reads TGCAGCGTTGTTGGGGTGGAGGGAGGCTTACTTGAAGCTTTCTTT. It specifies CSVVGVEGGLLEAFF.

The CDR3 is CASSVSWRTSGVNEQFF. Here the CDR3 DNA reads TGTGCCAGCAGCGTGAGCTGGAGGACTAGCGGGGTCAATGAGCAGTTCTTC. The rearrangement uses TRBV11-2 and TRBJ2-1, with 12 bases lining up with TRBD2. V shed 5 bases and J 6 bases; nucleotides not matched to a gene: 11. The CDR3 has 17 amino acids. Germline-derived CDR1 and CDR2 are SGHAT and FQNNGV.

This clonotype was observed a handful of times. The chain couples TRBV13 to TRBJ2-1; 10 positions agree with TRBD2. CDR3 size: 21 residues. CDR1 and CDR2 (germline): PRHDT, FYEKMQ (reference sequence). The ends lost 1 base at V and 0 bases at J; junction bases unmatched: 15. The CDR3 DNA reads TGTGCCAGCAGCTTAGTCCCCGAGGCTAGCGGGAGTTGGAGCTCCTACAATGAGCAGTTCTTC. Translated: CASSLVPEASGSWSSYNEQFF. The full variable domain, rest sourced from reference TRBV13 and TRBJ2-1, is AAGVIQSPRHLIKEKRETATLKCYPIPRHDTVYWYQQGPGQDPQFLISFYEKMQSDKGSIPDRFSAQQFSDYHSELNMSSLELGDSALYFCASSLVPEASGSWSSYNEQFFGPGTRLTVL.